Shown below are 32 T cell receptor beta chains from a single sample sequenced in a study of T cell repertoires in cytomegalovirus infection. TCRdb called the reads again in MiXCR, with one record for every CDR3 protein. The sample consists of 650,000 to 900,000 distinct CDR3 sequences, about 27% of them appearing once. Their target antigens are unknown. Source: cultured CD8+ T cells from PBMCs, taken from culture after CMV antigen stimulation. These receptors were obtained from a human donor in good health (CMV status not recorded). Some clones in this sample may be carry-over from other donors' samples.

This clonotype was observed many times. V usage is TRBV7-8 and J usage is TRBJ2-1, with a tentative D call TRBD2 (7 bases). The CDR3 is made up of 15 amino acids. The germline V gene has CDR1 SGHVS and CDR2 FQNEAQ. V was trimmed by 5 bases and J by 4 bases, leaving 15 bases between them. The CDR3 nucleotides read TGTGCCAGCAGCCTAGGGCGGGGGCCGTACAATGAGCAGTTCTTC. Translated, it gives CASSLGRGPYNEQFF.

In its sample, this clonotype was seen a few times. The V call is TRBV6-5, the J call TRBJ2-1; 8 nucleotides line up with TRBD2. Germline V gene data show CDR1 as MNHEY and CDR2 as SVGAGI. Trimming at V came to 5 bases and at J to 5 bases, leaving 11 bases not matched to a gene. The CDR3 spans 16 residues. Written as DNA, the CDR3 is TGTGCCAGCAGTCTTTCATGGCGGGGGGAAAACAATGAGCAGTTCTTC. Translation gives CASSLSWRGENNEQFF.

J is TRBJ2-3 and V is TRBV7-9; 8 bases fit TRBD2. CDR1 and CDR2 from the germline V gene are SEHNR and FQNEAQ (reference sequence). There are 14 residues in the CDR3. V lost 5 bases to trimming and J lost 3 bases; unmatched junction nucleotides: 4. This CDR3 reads CASSRPGGTDTQYF. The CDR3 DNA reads TGTGCCAGCAGCCGGCCGGGGGGGACAGATACGCAGTATTTT.

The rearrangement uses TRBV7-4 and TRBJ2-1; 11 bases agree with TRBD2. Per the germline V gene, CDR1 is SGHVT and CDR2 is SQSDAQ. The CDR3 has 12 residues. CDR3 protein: CGASGGRGEQFF. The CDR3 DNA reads TGTGGAGCTAGCGGGGGGAGAGGTGAGCAGTTCTTC.

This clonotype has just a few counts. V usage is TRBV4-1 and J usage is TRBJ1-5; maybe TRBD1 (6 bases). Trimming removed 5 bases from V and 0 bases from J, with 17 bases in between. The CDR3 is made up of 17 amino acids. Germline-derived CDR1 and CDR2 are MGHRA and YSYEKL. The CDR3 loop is CASSAQGWSGSNQPQHF. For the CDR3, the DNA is TGCGCCAGCAGCGCACAGGGATGGAGTGGTAGCAATCAGCCCCAGCATTTT.

Here the CDR3 DNA reads TGCGCCAGCAGCTTGGTAGCGGGGGAGACGGATACGCAGTATTTT. It translates to CASSLVAGETDTQYF. The chain employs TRBV5-1 and TRBJ2-3; 9 bases fit TRBD2. This CDR3 has 15 amino acids. Germline trimming cut 0 bases from V and 6 bases from J; bases unmatched to any gene: 5. CDR1 SGHRS and CDR2 YFSETQ come from the germline V gene.

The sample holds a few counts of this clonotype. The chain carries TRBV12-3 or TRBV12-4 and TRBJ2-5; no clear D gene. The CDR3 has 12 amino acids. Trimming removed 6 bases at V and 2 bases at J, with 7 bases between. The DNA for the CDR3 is TGTGCCAGCAGCTCCATTCAAGAGACCCAGTACTTC. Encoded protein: CASSSIQETQYF.

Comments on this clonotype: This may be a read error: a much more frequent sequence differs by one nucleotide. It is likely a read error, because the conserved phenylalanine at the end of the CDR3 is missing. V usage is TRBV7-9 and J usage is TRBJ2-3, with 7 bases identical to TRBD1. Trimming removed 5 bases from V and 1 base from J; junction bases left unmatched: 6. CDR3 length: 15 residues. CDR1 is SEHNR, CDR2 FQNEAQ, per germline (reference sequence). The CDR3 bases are TGTGCCAGCAGCCTCGAGGGGGCGGGCACAGATACGCAGTATTCT. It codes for CASSLEGAGTDTQYS.

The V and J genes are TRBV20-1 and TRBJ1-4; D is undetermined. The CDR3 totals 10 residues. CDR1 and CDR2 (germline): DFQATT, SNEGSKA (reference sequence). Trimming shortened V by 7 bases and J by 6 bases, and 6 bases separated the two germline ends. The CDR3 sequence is CSVPHEKLFF. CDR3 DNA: TGCAGTGTTCCTCATGAAAAACTGTTTTTT.

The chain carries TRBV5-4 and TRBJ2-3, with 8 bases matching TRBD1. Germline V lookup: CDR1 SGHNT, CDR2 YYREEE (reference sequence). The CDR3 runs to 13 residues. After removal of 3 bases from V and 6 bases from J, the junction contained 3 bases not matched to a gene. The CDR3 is CASSYYRGDTQYF. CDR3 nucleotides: TGTGCCAGCAGCTATTACAGGGGGGATACGCAGTATTTT.

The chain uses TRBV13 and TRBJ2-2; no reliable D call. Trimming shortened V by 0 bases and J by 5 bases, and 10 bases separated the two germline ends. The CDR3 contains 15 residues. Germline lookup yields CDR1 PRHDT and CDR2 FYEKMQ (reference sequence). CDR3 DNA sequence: TGTGCCAGCAGCTTAGGTGGAAGGAGAACCGGGGAGCTGTTTTTT. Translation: CASSLGGRRTGELFF.

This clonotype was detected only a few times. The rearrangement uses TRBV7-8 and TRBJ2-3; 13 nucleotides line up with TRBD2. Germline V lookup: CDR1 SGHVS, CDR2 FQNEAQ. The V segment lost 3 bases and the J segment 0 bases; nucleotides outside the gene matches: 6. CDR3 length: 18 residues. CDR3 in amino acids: CASSFGLAGDLSTDTQYF. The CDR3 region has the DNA TGTGCCAGCAGCTTTGGACTAGCGGGGGACCTTAGCACAGATACGCAGTATTTT.

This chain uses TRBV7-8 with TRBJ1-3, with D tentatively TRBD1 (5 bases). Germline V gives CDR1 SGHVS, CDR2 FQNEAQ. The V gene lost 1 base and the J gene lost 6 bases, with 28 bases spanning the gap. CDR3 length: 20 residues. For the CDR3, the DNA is TGTGCCAGCAGCTTAGGGGGGTACGGTGTGGGCATCCGCTCCCCAAACACCATATATTTT. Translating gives CASSLGGYGVGIRSPNTIYF.

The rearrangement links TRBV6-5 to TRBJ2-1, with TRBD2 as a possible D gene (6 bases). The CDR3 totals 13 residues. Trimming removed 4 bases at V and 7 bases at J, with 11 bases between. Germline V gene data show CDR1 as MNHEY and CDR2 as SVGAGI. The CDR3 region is CASSSVGTNEQFF. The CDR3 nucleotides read TGTGCCAGCAGTTCCGTCGGGACTAATGAGCAGTTCTTC.

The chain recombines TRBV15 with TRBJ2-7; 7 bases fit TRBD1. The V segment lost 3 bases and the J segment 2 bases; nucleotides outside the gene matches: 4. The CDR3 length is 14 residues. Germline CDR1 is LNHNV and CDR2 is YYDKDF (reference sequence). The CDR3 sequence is CATSSTDRTYEQYF. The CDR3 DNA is TGTGCCACCAGCAGCACGGACAGGACCTACGAGCAGTACTTC.

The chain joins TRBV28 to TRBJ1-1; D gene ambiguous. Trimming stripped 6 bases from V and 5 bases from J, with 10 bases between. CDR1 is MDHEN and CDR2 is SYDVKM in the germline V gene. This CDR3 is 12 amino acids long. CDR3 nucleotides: TGTGCCAGCAGGTGGATTGGTACTGAAGCTTTCTTT. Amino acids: CASRWIGTEAFF.

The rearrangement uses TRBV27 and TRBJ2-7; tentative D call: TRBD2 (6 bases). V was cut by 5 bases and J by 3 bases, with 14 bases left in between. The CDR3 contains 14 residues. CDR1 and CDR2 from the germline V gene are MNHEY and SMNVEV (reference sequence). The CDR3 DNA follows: TGTGCCAGCAGTGCCAAGGGGACTCACTACGAGCAGTACTTC. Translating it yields CASSAKGTHYEQYF.

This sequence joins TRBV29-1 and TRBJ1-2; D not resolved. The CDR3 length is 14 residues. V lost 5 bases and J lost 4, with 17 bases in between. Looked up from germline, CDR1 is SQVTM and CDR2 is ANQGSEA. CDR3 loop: CSVPKEGRTYGYTF. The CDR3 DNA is TGCAGCGTTCCTAAGGAAGGCAGGACCTATGGCTACACCTTC.

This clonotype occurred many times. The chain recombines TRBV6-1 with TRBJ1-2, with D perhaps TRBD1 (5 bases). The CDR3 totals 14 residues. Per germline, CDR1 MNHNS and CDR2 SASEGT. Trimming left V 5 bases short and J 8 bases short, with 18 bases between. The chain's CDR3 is CASSPLGDARGYTF. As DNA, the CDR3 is TGTGCCAGCAGTCCCTTAGGGGACGCGCGGGGCTACACCTTC.

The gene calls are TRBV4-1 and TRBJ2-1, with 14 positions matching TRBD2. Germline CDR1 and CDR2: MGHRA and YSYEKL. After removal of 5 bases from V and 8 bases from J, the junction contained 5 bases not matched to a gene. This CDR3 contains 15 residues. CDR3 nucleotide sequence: TGCGCCAGCAGCTCGACTAGCGGGGGGGCTGATGAGCAGTTCTTC. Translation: CASSSTSGGADEQFF.

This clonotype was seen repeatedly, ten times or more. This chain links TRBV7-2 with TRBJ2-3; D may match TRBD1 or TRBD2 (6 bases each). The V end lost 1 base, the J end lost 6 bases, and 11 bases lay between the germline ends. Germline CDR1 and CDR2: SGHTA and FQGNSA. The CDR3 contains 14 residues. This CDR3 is CASSLGWGADTQYF. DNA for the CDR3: TGTGCCAGCAGCTTAGGATGGGGGGCGGATACGCAGTATTTT.

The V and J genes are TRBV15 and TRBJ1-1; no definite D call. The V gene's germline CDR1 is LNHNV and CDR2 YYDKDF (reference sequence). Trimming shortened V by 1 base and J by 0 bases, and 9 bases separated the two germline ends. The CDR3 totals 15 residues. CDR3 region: CATSRGKGMNTEAFF. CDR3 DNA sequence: TGTGCCACCAGCAGAGGGAAGGGAATGAACACTGAAGCTTTCTTT.

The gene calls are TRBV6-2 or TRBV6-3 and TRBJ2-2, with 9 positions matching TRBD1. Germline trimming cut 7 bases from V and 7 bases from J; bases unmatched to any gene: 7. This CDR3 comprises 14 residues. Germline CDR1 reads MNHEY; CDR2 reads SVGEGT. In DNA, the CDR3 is TGTGCCAGCACGCCGACAGGGGGTTACGGGGAGCTGTTTTTT. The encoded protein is CASTPTGGYGELFF.

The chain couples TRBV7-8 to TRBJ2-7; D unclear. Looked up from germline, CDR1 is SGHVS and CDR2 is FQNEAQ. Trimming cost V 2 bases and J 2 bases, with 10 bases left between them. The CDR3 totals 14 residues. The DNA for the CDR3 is TGTGCCAGCAGCTTAAACATTCTCACCTACGAGCAGTACTTC. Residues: CASSLNILTYEQYF. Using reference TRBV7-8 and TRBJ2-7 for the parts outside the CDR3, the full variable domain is GAGVSQSPRYKVAKRGQDVALRCDPISGHVSLFWYQQALGQGPEFLTYFQNEAQLDKSGLPSDRFFAERPEGSVSTLKIQRTQQEDSAVYLCASSLNILTYEQYFGPGTRLTVT.

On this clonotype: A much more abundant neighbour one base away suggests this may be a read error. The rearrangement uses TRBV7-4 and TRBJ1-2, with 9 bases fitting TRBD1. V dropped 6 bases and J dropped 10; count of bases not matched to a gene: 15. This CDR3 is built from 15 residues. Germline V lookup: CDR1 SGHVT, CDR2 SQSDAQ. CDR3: CASRPRMTGGKDYTF. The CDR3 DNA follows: TGTGCCAGCAGACCAAGAATGACAGGGGGTAAAGACTACACCTTC. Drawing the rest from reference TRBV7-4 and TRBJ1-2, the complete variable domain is GAGVSQSPRYKVAKRGRDVALRCDSISGHVTLYWYRQTLGQGSEVLTYSQSDAQRDKSGRPSGRFSAERPERSVSTLKIQRTEQGDSAVYLCASRPRMTGGKDYTFGSGTRLTVV.

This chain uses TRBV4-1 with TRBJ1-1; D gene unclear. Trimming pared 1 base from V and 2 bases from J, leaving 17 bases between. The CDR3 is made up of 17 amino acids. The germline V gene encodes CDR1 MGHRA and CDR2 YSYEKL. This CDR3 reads CASSQVIPGRRNTEAFF. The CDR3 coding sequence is TGCGCCAGCAGCCAAGTCATTCCGGGCCGCAGAAACACTGAAGCTTTCTTT.

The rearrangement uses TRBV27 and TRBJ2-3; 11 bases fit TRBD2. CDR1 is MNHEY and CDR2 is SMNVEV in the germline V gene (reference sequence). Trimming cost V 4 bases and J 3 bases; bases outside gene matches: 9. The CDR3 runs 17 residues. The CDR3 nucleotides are TGTGCCAGCAGTTCATCCCTCACTAGCGGGGGTACAGATACGCAGTATTTT. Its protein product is CASSSSLTSGGTDTQYF.

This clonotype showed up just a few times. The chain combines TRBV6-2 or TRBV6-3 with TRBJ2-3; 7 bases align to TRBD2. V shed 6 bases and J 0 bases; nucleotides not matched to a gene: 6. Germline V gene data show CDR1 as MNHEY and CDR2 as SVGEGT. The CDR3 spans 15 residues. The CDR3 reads CASSWVAGSTDTQYF. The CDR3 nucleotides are TGTGCCAGCAGCTGGGTAGCGGGCAGCACAGATACGCAGTATTTT.

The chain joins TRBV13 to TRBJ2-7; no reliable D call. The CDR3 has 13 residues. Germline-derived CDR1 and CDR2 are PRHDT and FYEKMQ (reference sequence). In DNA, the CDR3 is TGTGCCAGCAGCCTAGGGAAGTCCTACGAGCAGTACGTC. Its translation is CASSLGKSYEQYV.

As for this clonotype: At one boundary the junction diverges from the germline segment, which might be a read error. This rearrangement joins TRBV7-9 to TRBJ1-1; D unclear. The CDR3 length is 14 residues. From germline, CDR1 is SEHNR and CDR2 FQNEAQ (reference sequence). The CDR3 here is CDSSLGGGRTEAFF. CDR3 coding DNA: TGTGACAGCAGCTTAGGTGGAGGGAGGACTGAAGCTTTCTTT.

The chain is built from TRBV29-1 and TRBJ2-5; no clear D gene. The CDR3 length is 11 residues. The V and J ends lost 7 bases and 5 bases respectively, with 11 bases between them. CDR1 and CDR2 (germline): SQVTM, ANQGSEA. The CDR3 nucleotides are TGCAGCGACGGGCTGGGGGAGACCCAGTACTTC. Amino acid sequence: CSDGLGETQYF.

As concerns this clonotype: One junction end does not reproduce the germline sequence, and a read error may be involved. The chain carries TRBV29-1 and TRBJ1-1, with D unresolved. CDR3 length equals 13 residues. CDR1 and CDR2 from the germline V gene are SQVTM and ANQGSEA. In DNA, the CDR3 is TGCAGCGCTGAACAGTGGCCGGACACTGAAGCTTTCTTT. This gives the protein CSAEQWPDTEAFF. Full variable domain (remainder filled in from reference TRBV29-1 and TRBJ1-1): SAVISQKPSRDICQRGTSLTIQCQVDSQVTMMFWYRQQPGQSLTLIATANQGSEATYESGFVIDKFPISRPNLTFSTLTVSNMSPEDSSIYLCSAEQWPDTEAFFGQGTRLTVV.